These 32 T cell receptor beta chains were sequenced from one sample in a study of regulatory T cells in long-lasting Graves disease. Libraries of TCR beta came from iRepertoire HTBI primers plus Arm-PCR of CDR3 regions. TCRdb independently ran MiXCR on the multiplex PCR reads; one entry per CDR3 protein. The profile covers hundreds of thousands of distinct CDR3 sequences, with about 13% appearing a single time and 8% to 10% taken by the ten largest. Time point in this sample: newly diagnosed GD, antithyroid drugs for less than 3 months. After RNA was extracted from PBMCs, the TCR library was made from it. These same records also appear under a second study, on T cells in Graves' hyperthyroidism and ophthalmopathy.

Sequencing used peripheral blood mononuclear cells (PBMCs), obtained at new diagnosis, from a patient treated with antithyroid drugs. These receptors originate from a man younger than 40 with Graves disease.

A note on this clonotype: A read error is likely here: a far larger clone is one base away. This chain uses TRBV14 with TRBJ1-1; no reliable D call. Trimming pared 5 bases from V and 7 bases from J, leaving 17 bases between. Germline CDR1 reads SGHDN; CDR2 reads FVKESK. The CDR3 length is 14 residues. Written as DNA, the CDR3 is TGTGCCAGCAGCGAAAGCGGAGACCGACTTGAAGCTTTCTTT. Translating gives CASSESGDRLEAFF.

This clonotype was observed at least ten times. V is TRBV14 and J is TRBJ2-1; 7 bases are a match to TRBD1. J was trimmed by 3 bases and V by 0 bases; bases with no gene match: 5. The CDR3 has 16 amino acids. Germline CDR1 and CDR2: SGHDN and FVKESK. The CDR3 DNA follows: TGTGCCAGCAGCCAAGATCGGCAGGGGGTCTACAATGAGCAGTTCTTC. It yields the protein CASSQDRQGVYNEQFF.

The rearrangement joins TRBV24-1 to TRBJ2-1, with 9 bases lining up with TRBD2. The germline gives CDR1 KGHDR, CDR2 SFDVKD. V lost 4 bases to trimming and J lost 5 bases; unmatched junction nucleotides: 5. This CDR3 has 15 amino acids. The CDR3 here is CATSDWTSDNNEQFF. The CDR3 nucleotides read TGTGCCACCAGTGACTGGACTAGCGACAACAATGAGCAGTTCTTC.

The sample holds many counts of this clonotype. The J gene is TRBJ2-7, the V gene TRBV12-3 or TRBV12-4; no clear D gene. V shed 3 bases and J shed 3 bases, with 9 bases lying between them. This CDR3 is built from 13 residues. The CDR3, as DNA: TGTGCCAGCAGTTTTGGTTGGAGCTACGAGCAGTACTTC. Encoded protein: CASSFGWSYEQYF.

This clonotype was counted ten times or more. The chain is built from TRBV7-3 and TRBJ2-1; the match to TRBD1 covers 7 bases. Trimming cost V 6 bases and J 6 bases; bases outside gene matches: 14. The CDR3 runs 16 residues. CDR1 is SGHTA, CDR2 FQGTGA, per germline. The CDR3 spells CASSLHGGQAVNEQFF. The DNA for the CDR3 is TGTGCCAGCAGTTTACACGGAGGACAGGCAGTCAATGAGCAGTTCTTC.

This clonotype was seen ten or more times. This chain uses TRBV12-3 or TRBV12-4 with TRBJ1-1; D ambiguous. This CDR3 has 13 residues. Trimming shortened V by 3 bases and J by 6 bases, and 11 bases separated the two germline ends. CDR3 residues: CASSFRMGSEAFF. The CDR3 coding sequence is TGTGCCAGCAGTTTCAGGATGGGCTCTGAAGCTTTCTTT.

V gene TRBV5-1 combines with J gene TRBJ2-1; 15 positions agree with TRBD2. The junction had 6 bases not matched to a gene; V was cut back by 4 bases and J by 13 bases. Germline loops: CDR1 SGHRS, CDR2 YFSETQ. This CDR3 spans 14 amino acids. The CDR3 DNA sequence: TGCGCCAGCAGCCCACGGACTAGCGGGAGGGACCAGTTCTTC. Translating gives CASSPRTSGRDQFF.

This clonotype was seen ten or more times. The genes are TRBV12-5 and TRBJ1-1, with D possibly being TRBD1 (5 bases). The CDR3 has 13 amino acids. Germline V gives CDR1 LGHNT, CDR2 FRNRAP. The chain's CDR3 is CAHTGEGDTEAFF. CDR3 nucleotides: TGTGCGCACACCGGGGAAGGGGACACTGAAGCTTTCTTT.

This clonotype was found many times. The rearrangement uses TRBV15 and TRBJ2-3, with 12 bases identical to TRBD2. CDR1 is LNHNV, CDR2 YYDKDF, per germline (reference sequence). V was clipped by 4 bases and J by 3 bases; unmatched bases: 5. The CDR3 is made up of 16 amino acids. CDR3 nucleotides: TGTGCCACCAGCAAAGGACTAGCGGGAAGGACAGATACGCAGTATTTT. Its translation: CATSKGLAGRTDTQYF.

The V and J genes are TRBV3-1 and TRBJ1-1, with D uncertain. CDR3 length: 14 amino acids. Trimming cost V 4 bases and J 5 bases, with 14 bases left between them. CDR1 is LGHDT and CDR2 is YNNKEL in the germline V gene (reference sequence). As DNA, the CDR3 is TGTGCCAGCAGCCTACTCGGGGAAGGTACTGAAGCTTTCTTT. Translation: CASSLLGEGTEAFF.

The genes are TRBV11-3 and TRBJ2-2, with TRBD2 as a possible D gene (5 bases). The CDR3 spans 16 residues. Germline V gene lookup returns CDR1 SGHNT and CDR2 YENEEA. V was shortened by 5 bases and J by 0 bases, with 13 bases between the two germline ends. The DNA of the CDR3 is TGTGCCAGCAGCCCCCGGACTGCCGCGAACACCGGGGAGCTGTTTTTT. Residues: CASSPRTAANTGELFF.

This clonotype appeared a single time. The rearrangement joins TRBV9 to TRBJ2-6, with D uncertain. Germline assignment: CDR1 SGDLS and CDR2 YYNGEE. The V end lost 4 bases, the J end lost 0 bases, and 14 bases lay between the germline ends. This CDR3 comprises 17 residues. CDR3 region: CASSPRGSNSGANVLTF. CDR3 coding DNA: TGTGCCAGCAGCCCTCGTGGCTCCAACTCTGGGGCCAACGTCCTGACTTTC.

As concerns this clonotype: Since a far larger clone is one base different, this is likely a read error. The V and J genes are TRBV20-1 and TRBJ2-1, with D possibly being TRBD2 (5 bases). The V gene's germline CDR1 is DFQATT and CDR2 SNEGSKA (reference sequence). V was pared by 6 bases and J by 10 bases, with 19 bases between. The CDR3 extends over 13 amino acids. The chain's CDR3 is CSAPDGGSYEQFF. In DNA form, the CDR3 reads TGCAGTGCGCCCGACGGAGGTTCCTACGAGCAGTTCTTC.

This clonotype was observed a single time. A much bigger clone sits one base away, suggesting this may be a read error. The V call is TRBV19, the J call TRBJ2-7; D may be TRBD1 (5 bases). CDR1 is LNHDA and CDR2 is SQIVND in the germline V gene (reference sequence). The CDR3 loop spans 13 amino acids. The CDR3 DNA sequence: TGTACCAGTAGTTCGACAGAGACCTACGAGCAGTACTTC. Encoded protein: CTSSSTETYEQYF.

This clonotype was observed a handful of times. This CDR3 reads CASSSQPGLAGVSDTQYF. The CDR3 nucleotides are TGTGCCAGCAGCTCGCAACCGGGACTAGCGGGAGTTTCAGATACGCAGTATTTT. The chain recombines TRBV7-9 with TRBJ2-3; TRBD2 agrees at 14 bases. Trimming removed 4 bases from V and 4 bases from J; junction bases left unmatched: 10. The length of the CDR3 is 18 residues. Germline V gives CDR1 SEHNR, CDR2 FQNEAQ (reference sequence).

This clonotype was seen repeatedly, ten times or more. The chain employs TRBV5-1 and TRBJ2-3, with D perhaps TRBD1 or TRBD2 (5 bases each). The V gene's germline CDR1 is SGHRS and CDR2 YFSETQ. Trimming removed 2 bases from V and 1 base from J, with 14 bases in between. This CDR3 is 16 amino acids long. As DNA, the CDR3 is TGCGCCAGCAGCTTCAGACTGGGACGAGGCACAGATACGCAGTATTTT. As protein: CASSFRLGRGTDTQYF. The whole variable domain, remainder taken from reference TRBV5-1 and TRBJ2-3, is KAGVTQTPRYLIKTRGQQVTLSCSPISGHRSVSWYQQTPGQGLQFLFEYFSETQRNKGNFPGRFSGRQFSNSRSEMNVSTLELGDSALYLCASSFRLGRGTDTQYFGPGTRLTVL.

The gene calls are TRBV19 and TRBJ1-5; the D gene is possibly TRBD1 (5 bases). Germline-derived CDR1 and CDR2 are LNHDA and SQIVND (reference sequence). This CDR3 is built from 16 residues. Between the trimmed V and J ends, which lost 4 bases and 3 bases, there was a span of 16 bases. CDR3 protein: CASSTRAPTDNQPQHF. CDR3 nucleotide sequence: TGTGCCAGTAGTACCCGTGCCCCGACAGACAATCAGCCCCAGCATTTT. The entire variable domain, with the rest obtained from reference TRBV19 and TRBJ1-5, is as follows: DGGITQSPKYLFRKEGQNVTLSCEQNLNHDAMYWYRQDPGQGLRLIYYSQIVNDFQKGDIAEGYSVSREKKESFPLTVTSAQKNPTAFYLCASSTRAPTDNQPQHFGDGTRLSIL.

A note on this clonotype: A much larger clone lies a single base off, so this may be a read error. The V gene is TRBV24-1, the J gene TRBJ1-4; D remains ambiguous. Between the trimmed V and J ends, which lost 6 bases and 6 bases, there was a span of 13 bases. The CDR3 consists of 14 residues. Per germline, CDR1 KGHDR and CDR2 SFDVKD. CDR3 in DNA: TGTGCCACCAGTTCGGCGGGTAATGATGAAAAACTGTTTTTT. It translates to CATSSAGNDEKLFF.

This clonotype was seen repeatedly, ten times or more. This rearrangement joins TRBV27 to TRBJ1-3, with a weak D call TRBD1 (6 bases). The CDR3 covers 14 residues. The germline gives CDR1 MNHEY, CDR2 SMNVEV (reference sequence). V lost 3 bases, J lost 2 bases, and 8 bases lay in between. CDR3 protein: CASSFQGPGNTIYF. CDR3 bases: TGTGCCAGCAGTTTCCAGGGGCCTGGAAACACCATATATTTT.

To note about this clonotype: Being one base from a much bigger clone, this may be a read error. This rearrangement joins TRBV11-2 to TRBJ2-1; the D gene is possibly TRBD1 (6 bases). The CDR3 length is 12 residues. V was shortened by 5 bases and J by 11 bases, with 13 bases between the two germline ends. Germline CDR1 is SGHAT and CDR2 is FQNNGV. The CDR3 reads CASSLTGFKQFF. CDR3 coding DNA: TGTGCCAGCAGCCTTACAGGGTTTAAGCAGTTCTTC.

Ten or more counts support this clonotype. V is TRBV29-1 and J is TRBJ2-7; 8 nucleotides align to TRBD1. Losses at the gene ends were 1 base for V and 1 base for J; bases not matched to a gene: 12. The CDR3 is 17 residues long. Germline V gene sequence: CDR1 SQVTM, CDR2 ANQGSEA. As DNA, the CDR3 is TGCAGCGTTGAAGGCCTGACAGGGGCAAGGGCATCCTACGAGCAGTACTTC. This codes for CSVEGLTGARASYEQYF.

This clonotype appeared a few times. The chain employs TRBV19 and TRBJ2-6; no clear D gene. Germline V gene sequence: CDR1 LNHDA, CDR2 SQIVND (reference sequence). Trimming removed 3 bases at V and 2 bases at J, with 17 bases between. The CDR3 is 18 residues long. CDR3 in amino acids: CASSMVGPGTPGANVLTF. The CDR3 DNA is TGTGCCAGTAGTATGGTAGGGCCAGGCACTCCTGGGGCCAACGTCCTGACTTTC.

This clonotype showed up many times. V usage is TRBV20-1 and J usage is TRBJ2-1; tentative D call: TRBD2 (6 bases). The CDR3 length is 15 residues. Trimming took off 3 bases at V and 9 bases at J, with 21 bases between the two ends. The germline gives CDR1 DFQATT, CDR2 SNEGSKA (reference sequence). DNA of the CDR3: TGCAGTGCTAGGATGGGGGGAAGGGCCCCGAGTGAGCAGTTCTTC. This codes for CSARMGGRAPSEQFF.

This clonotype appeared many times. The rearrangement links TRBV7-2 to TRBJ2-7, with D unresolved. This CDR3 is built from 12 residues. V was pared by 1 base and J by 5 bases, with 6 bases between. Per the germline V gene, CDR1 is SGHTA and CDR2 is FQGNSA. The CDR3 reads CASSLDRDEQYF. In DNA, the CDR3 is TGTGCCAGCAGCTTAGATAGGGACGAGCAGTACTTC.

Turning to this clonotype: This likely came from a read error, as a far larger clone is one base away. The chain joins TRBV12-3 or TRBV12-4 to TRBJ2-3; D perhaps matches TRBD2 (5 bases). The CDR3 has 12 amino acids. V was shortened by 6 bases and J by 4 bases, with 8 bases between the two germline ends. CDR3 coding DNA: TGTGCCAGCAGGCCGGAGGCAGATACGCAGTATTTT. Protein sequence: CASRPEADTQYF.

This clonotype was seen repeatedly, ten times or more. V usage is TRBV27 and J usage is TRBJ2-1; 7 bases are shared with TRBD2. From germline, CDR1 is MNHEY and CDR2 SMNVEV (reference sequence). The CDR3 runs 17 residues. With V trimmed by 1 base and J by 1 base, 7 bases remained unmatched. The CDR3 reads CASSLWAGESSYNEQFF. The CDR3 DNA sequence: TGTGCCAGCAGTTTATGGGCGGGAGAATCGTCCTACAATGAGCAGTTCTTC.

With respect to this clonotype: It may be a read error: a sequence one base away is much more abundant. The chain is built from TRBV13 and TRBJ2-1; possibly TRBD2 for D (5 bases). This CDR3 is 14 amino acids long. Germline-derived CDR1 and CDR2 are PRHDT and FYEKMQ (reference sequence). The CDR3 reads CASSEEVSHNEQFF. The CDR3 DNA reads TGTGCCAGCAGCGAGGAGGTCTCCCACAATGAGCAGTTCTTC.

The J gene is TRBJ1-1, the V gene TRBV12-3 or TRBV12-4, with 7 bases aligning to TRBD1. CDR3 length: 13 residues. Unmatched junction bases numbered 7, after V lost 8 bases and J lost 4 bases. CDR3 sequence: CASRLTGPTEAFF. As DNA, the CDR3 is TGTGCCAGCCGCCTGACAGGGCCCACTGAAGCTTTCTTT.

There are many counts of this clonotype. The V and J genes are TRBV10-3 and TRBJ2-5, with D hard to call. The CDR3 loop spans 13 amino acids. V dropped 6 bases and J dropped 3 bases, with 11 bases sitting between them. Germline loops: CDR1 ENHRY, CDR2 SYGVKD. CDR3 sequence: CAISVDPEETQYF. The CDR3 region has the DNA TGTGCCATCAGCGTCGACCCAGAAGAGACCCAGTACTTC.

This clonotype was detected ten times or more. This chain uses TRBV20-1 with TRBJ2-1, with TRBD2 matching over 9 bases. The V gene's germline CDR1 is DFQATT and CDR2 SNEGSKA (reference sequence). CDR3 length: 15 residues. V lost 1 base, J lost 7 bases, and 8 bases stayed unmatched. CDR3: CSARGGSGRRNEQFF. The CDR3 region has the DNA TGCAGTGCTAGAGGGGGGAGCGGGAGGCGGAATGAGCAGTTCTTC.

The genes are TRBV10-1 and TRBJ2-3; D is possibly TRBD2 (5 bases). The V gene's germline CDR1 is WNHNN and CDR2 SYGVQD (reference sequence). CDR3 length equals 17 residues. Trimming removed 2 bases from V and 2 bases from J, with 17 bases in between. The CDR3 nucleotides are TGCGCCAGCAGTGAGCCGCCGGGAACAGTGATCACAGATACGCAGTATTTT. Its translation is CASSEPPGTVITDTQYF.

The V gene is TRBV5-1, the J gene TRBJ2-7; TRBD2 is a possible D gene (5 bases). This CDR3 is 13 amino acids long. CDR1 and CDR2 from the germline V gene are SGHRS and YFSETQ. Trimming took off 6 bases at V and 3 bases at J, with 13 bases between the two ends. The CDR3 DNA sequence: TGCGCCAGCAATGGACTGGCTAGCTACGAGCAGTACTTC. Translating it yields CASNGLASYEQYF.